This TCR beta chain was recovered during a study of post-analysis software for immune sequencing data. Study-wide background: Recorded subtypes: relapsing-remitting, secondary progressive, progressive-relapsing; some patients unannotated. General study results and limits: Roughly 5 TRBV segments, TRBV5-6, TRBV5-1 and TRBV20-1 among them, were found more frequent in patients than controls. Among multiple sclerosis patients, normalized Chao1 diversity was significantly below that of controls. Clustering by F measure revealed strong co-clustering among samples prepared together in one batch.

Prepared libraries of TCR beta cDNA carried unique molecular identifiers. It was from roughly 1.1 to 9.2 million T cells that some 500,000 cDNA molecules came. TCRdb re-analysed the PCR reads in MiXCR, keeping a single row per CDR3 protein. Of 600,000 to 700,000 distinct CDR3 sequences listed, approximately 60% are singletons. Germline CDR1 and CDR2: SGHTA and FQGNSA. This CDR3 comprises 15 residues. With 1 base removed from V and 2 bases from J, the gap between germline ends came to 11 bases. Regarding this clonotype: The antigen is unknown.

The source is a girl aged 2 to 9 with multiple sclerosis. Sequenced: blood. V is TRBV7-2 and J is TRBJ2-5; TRBD1 is a possible D gene (5 bases). CDR3: CASSLGQGIQETQYF. DNA for the CDR3: TGTGCCAGCAGCTTAGGCCAGGGTATACAAGAGACCCAGTACTTC.